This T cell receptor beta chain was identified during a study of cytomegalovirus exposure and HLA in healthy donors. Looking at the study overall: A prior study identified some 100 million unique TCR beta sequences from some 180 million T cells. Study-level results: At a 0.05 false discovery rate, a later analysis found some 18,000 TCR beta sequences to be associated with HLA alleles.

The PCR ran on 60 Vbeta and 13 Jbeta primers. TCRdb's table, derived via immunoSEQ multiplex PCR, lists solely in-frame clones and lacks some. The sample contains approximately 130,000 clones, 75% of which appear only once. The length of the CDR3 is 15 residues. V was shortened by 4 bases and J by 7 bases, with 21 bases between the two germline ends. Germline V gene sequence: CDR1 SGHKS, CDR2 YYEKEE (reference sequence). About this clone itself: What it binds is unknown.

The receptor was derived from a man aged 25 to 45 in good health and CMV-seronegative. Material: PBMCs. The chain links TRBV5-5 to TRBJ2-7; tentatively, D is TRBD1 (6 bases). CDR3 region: CASSVDRTLPREQYF. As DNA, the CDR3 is TGTGCCAGCAGCGTCGACAGGACACTCCCTAGGGAGCAGTACTTC.